Below, 30 T cell receptor beta chains from the same sample are listed, as sequenced in a study of response to subunit inactivated influenza vaccine. TCRdb re-called the RT-PCR reads with MiXCR, one entry per CDR3 protein. The data contain about 240,000 distinct CDR3 sequences, 12% of them singletons. This material consisted of non-naive T cells sorted from PBMCs, taken less than 15 days before vaccination. Source of these receptors: a man in his fifties who received an inactivated influenza vaccine.

V and J are TRBV29-1 and TRBJ1-1; D is possibly TRBD1 (5 bases). Trimming removed 4 bases at V and 1 base at J, with 13 bases between. Germline assignment: CDR1 SQVTM and CDR2 ANQGSEA. The CDR3 runs 14 residues. The CDR3 nucleotides are TGCAGCGTTGGCCCCAGGGTAAGGAACACTGAAGCTTTCTTT. As protein: CSVGPRVRNTEAFF.

V is TRBV7-8 and J is TRBJ2-5; D is ambiguous. This CDR3 contains 12 residues. Deletions cut 5 bases from V and 8 bases from J, with 12 bases between. Germline V gene lookup returns CDR1 SGHVS and CDR2 FQNEAQ. CDR3 region: CASSPDLDTQYF. The DNA of the CDR3 is TGTGCCAGCAGCCCAGACCTGGACACCCAGTACTTC.

This chain connects TRBV7-2 to TRBJ2-2; 9 bases agree with TRBD2. CDR3 length: 15 amino acids. The ends lost 7 bases at V and 6 bases at J; junction bases unmatched: 9. CDR1 and CDR2 from the germline V gene are SGHTA and FQGNSA. Written as DNA, the CDR3 is TGTGCCAGCATTCCCAGCGGGAGGCTGTCCGGGGAGCTGTTTTTT. It is translated as CASIPSGRLSGELFF.

This clonotype was recorded once. The chain carries TRBV29-1 and TRBJ1-5; D perhaps matches TRBD1 (6 bases). The V end lost 1 base, the J end lost 4 bases, and 8 bases lay between the germline ends. Germline lookup yields CDR1 SQVTM and CDR2 ANQGSEA. The CDR3 is made up of 13 amino acids. The CDR3 bases are TGCAGCGTTGAAGTAGACAGGAATCAGCCCCAGCATTTT. Amino acid sequence: CSVEVDRNQPQHF. Looking up the rest from reference TRBV29-1 and TRBJ1-5 gives the full variable domain: SAVISQKPSRDICQRGTSLTIQCQVDSQVTMMFWYRQQPGQSLTLIATANQGSEATYESGFVIDKFPISRPNLTFSTLTVSNMSPEDSSIYLCSVEVDRNQPQHFGDGTRLSIL.

The chain carries TRBV6-2 or TRBV6-3 and TRBJ1-5; 7 nucleotides align to TRBD1. The germline V gene has CDR1 MNHEY and CDR2 SVGEGT. V shed 2 bases and J 0 bases; nucleotides not matched to a gene: 4. The CDR3 has 16 amino acids. The CDR3 sequence: CASSYARGASNQPQHF. The CDR3 nucleotides are TGTGCCAGCAGTTACGCCAGGGGGGCTAGCAATCAGCCCCAGCATTTT.

The CDR3 sequence: CASSPTGTGATGANVLTF. CDR3 nucleotide sequence: TGTGCCAGCAGCCCCACAGGTACAGGGGCCACTGGGGCCAACGTCCTGACTTTC. This rearrangement joins TRBV21-1 to TRBJ2-6; the table names TRBD1, a call not compared with the DNA. TRBV21-1 is an annotated pseudogene. The CDR3 length is 18 residues.

In this sample, this clonotype turned up many times. The chain couples TRBV6-1 to TRBJ2-6; 10 nucleotides line up with TRBD1. The CDR3 consists of 17 residues. The V segment lost 7 bases and the J segment 0 bases; nucleotides outside the gene matches: 6. Looked up from germline, CDR1 is MNHNS and CDR2 is SASEGT. The CDR3 coding sequence is TGTGCCAGCACCCGGACAGGGGGGACCTCTGGGGCCAACGTCCTGACTTTC. It specifies CASTRTGGTSGANVLTF.

The chain is built from TRBV12-3 or TRBV12-4 and TRBJ1-2; 8 bases agree with TRBD1. CDR3 size: 13 residues. V lost 2 bases, J lost 4 bases, and 0 bases stayed unmatched. CDR3 loop: CASSLQGAYGYTF. The CDR3 DNA reads as TGTGCCAGCAGTTTACAGGGGGCCTATGGCTACACCTTC.

This chain uses TRBV7-8 with TRBJ2-3; D remains ambiguous. The CDR3 is 17 residues long. Per the germline V gene, CDR1 is SGHVS and CDR2 is FQNEAQ. With 1 base removed from V and 3 bases from J, the gap between germline ends came to 17 bases. DNA of the CDR3: TGTGCCAGCAGCTTAGGGAATCAAATAGTGGCGACAGATACGCAGTATTTT. Amino acid sequence: CASSLGNQIVATDTQYF.

The table lists this clonotype with many counts. The chain is built from TRBV20-1 and TRBJ1-6; TRBD1 agrees at 8 bases. Germline-derived CDR1 and CDR2 are DFQATT and SNEGSKA (reference sequence). V lost 4 bases, J lost 9 bases, and 5 bases stayed unmatched. The CDR3 extends over 13 amino acids. The CDR3 spells CSATGTGVSPLHF. CDR3 DNA sequence: TGCAGTGCTACCGGGACAGGAGTTTCACCCCTCCACTTT.

Points on this clonotype: Since a much larger clone is just one base distant, this may be a read error. The V gene is TRBV5-1, the J gene TRBJ2-1, with 10 bases aligning to TRBD2. With V trimmed by 2 bases and J by 3 bases, 8 bases remained unmatched. The CDR3 totals 17 residues. CDR1 and CDR2 from the germline V gene are SGHRS and YFSETQ. CDR3 DNA: TGCGCCAGCAGCTTCGCCACTTCTAGCGGGGGCTACAATGAGCAGTTCTTC. It encodes CASSFATSSGGYNEQFF.

The chain employs TRBV6-2 or TRBV6-3 and TRBJ1-1, with D uncertain. V was trimmed by 2 bases and J by 8 bases, leaving 12 bases between them. This CDR3 has 13 residues. CDR1 is MNHEY and CDR2 is SVGEGT in the germline V gene. Written as DNA, the CDR3 is TGTGCCAGCAGTTACGCCGGGTCCCGGGAAGCTTTCTTT. It yields the protein CASSYAGSREAFF.

CDR3 amino acids: CASSDVGTGVQPQHF. For the CDR3, the DNA is TGTGCCAGCAGTGACGTCGGGACAGGCGTGCAGCCCCAGCATTTT. The chain carries TRBV12-3 or TRBV12-4 and TRBJ1-5; TRBD1 aligns across 8 bases. V gave up 5 bases and J gave up 7 bases; unmatched junction bases: 10. The CDR3 extends over 15 amino acids.

This clonotype has ten or more counts. The V and J genes are TRBV4-2 and TRBJ2-7; D is possibly TRBD2 (5 bases). V shed 6 bases and J shed 2 bases, with 11 bases lying between them. The CDR3 contains 13 residues. Germline V gene lookup returns CDR1 LGHNA and CDR2 YNFKEQ. The CDR3 here is CASSHDYAYEQYF. The DNA of the CDR3 is TGTGCCAGCAGTCACGACTATGCCTACGAGCAGTACTTC.

This clonotype was recorded at least ten times. This chain joins TRBV9 and TRBJ1-3; D gene uncertain. CDR1 and CDR2 (germline): SGDLS, YYNGEE. The CDR3 totals 18 residues. Trimming pared 0 bases from V and 4 bases from J, leaving 20 bases between. The CDR3 sequence is CASSVGVGERYRGNTIYF. CDR3 coding DNA: TGTGCCAGCAGCGTAGGAGTCGGCGAACGGTATCGGGGAAACACCATATATTTT.

This clonotype occurred a few times. V gene TRBV6-1 combines with J gene TRBJ1-3; D unclear. The V end lost 1 base, the J end lost 0 bases, and 10 bases lay between the germline ends. The CDR3 runs 16 residues. Germline CDR1 is MNHNS and CDR2 is SASEGT. The CDR3 DNA reads as TGTGCCAGCAGTGAAGGTCGGCTCTTCTCTGGAAACACCATATATTTT. Translation: CASSEGRLFSGNTIYF.

This rearrangement joins TRBV6-1 to TRBJ2-1, with D hard to call. The germline V and J ends were trimmed by 6 bases and 2 bases, with 14 bases remaining between them. This CDR3 has 15 amino acids. Germline V gene sequence: CDR1 MNHNS, CDR2 SASEGT. CDR3 sequence (DNA): TGTGCCAGCAGATCAACCCTCGTCCCCTACAATGAGCAGTTCTTC. The encoded protein is CASRSTLVPYNEQFF.

The table lists this clonotype with a few counts. The V call is TRBV7-6, the J call TRBJ2-7, with 7 bases fitting TRBD1. V lost 2 bases to trimming and J lost 7 bases; unmatched junction nucleotides: 11. CDR1 is SGHVS and CDR2 is FNYEAQ in the germline V gene. The CDR3 sequence is 15 residues long. The CDR3 is CASSLMAQGLGEQYF. Here the CDR3 DNA reads TGTGCCAGCAGCTTAATGGCACAGGGGCTCGGGGAGCAGTACTTC.

Only a few counts were recorded for this clonotype. This sequence joins TRBV20-1 and TRBJ2-1; 7 nucleotides line up with TRBD2. Germline values: CDR1 DFQATT, CDR2 SNEGSKA (reference sequence). CDR3 length: 16 residues. The V segment lost 0 bases and the J segment 0 bases; nucleotides outside the gene matches: 5. The CDR3 region is CSARDRGGGSYNEQFF. The CDR3 coding sequence is TGCAGTGCTAGAGATAGGGGCGGGGGCTCCTACAATGAGCAGTTCTTC.

This clonotype was counted a few times. This chain connects TRBV12-3 or TRBV12-4 to TRBJ2-4, with TRBD1 matching over 8 bases. Losses at the gene ends were 7 bases for V and 4 bases for J; bases not matched to a gene: 9. This CDR3 comprises 15 residues. This chain's CDR3 is CASTVTGDGKNIQYF. The CDR3 DNA sequence: TGTGCCAGCACCGTGACAGGGGATGGAAAAAACATTCAGTACTTC.

The chain is built from TRBV4-3 and TRBJ1-5, with 7 bases matching TRBD1. The germline CDR1 and CDR2 sequences are LGHNA and YSLEER. CDR3 length: 15 amino acids. Trimming took 0 bases from V and 7 from J; bases not matched to a gene: 6. The CDR3, as DNA: TGCGCCAGCAGCCAAGATTTCAGGGGGGAACAGCCCCAGCATTTT. It yields the protein CASSQDFRGEQPQHF.

This clonotype was detected a few times. V is TRBV18 and J is TRBJ2-2, with D unclear. The V gene's germline CDR1 is KGHSH and CDR2 LQKENI. The length of the CDR3 is 13 residues. V gave up 2 bases and J gave up 5 bases, with 6 bases separating them. CDR3: CASSPIQTGELFF. CDR3 DNA: TGTGCCAGCTCACCAATCCAAACCGGGGAGCTGTTTTTT.

The sample holds a few counts of this clonotype. The chain recombines TRBV5-1 with TRBJ2-3; D remains unclear. Trimming removed 0 bases at V and 1 base at J, with 12 bases between. Germline CDR1 and CDR2: SGHRS and YFSETQ. This CDR3 has 16 amino acids. The CDR3: CASSLGGGYGTDTQYF. Written as DNA, the CDR3 is TGCGCCAGCAGCTTGGGCGGCGGCTACGGCACAGATACGCAGTATTTT.

V gene TRBV20-1 combines with J gene TRBJ2-1; D unclear. In germline, CDR1 is DFQATT, CDR2 SNEGSKA (reference sequence). Deletions cut 0 bases from V and 7 bases from J, with 7 bases between. The CDR3 runs 12 residues. Here the CDR3 reads CSARDTSNEQFF. Written as DNA, the CDR3 is TGCAGTGCTAGAGATACCTCAAATGAGCAGTTCTTC.

This clonotype was detected a few times. The chain is built from TRBV6-5 and TRBJ1-2; 7 bases are shared with TRBD1. Germline loops: CDR1 MNHEY, CDR2 SVGAGI. Trimming removed 3 bases from V and 7 bases from J; junction bases left unmatched: 11. The CDR3 extends over 15 amino acids. This CDR3 is CASSYGRQGTRGYTF. The CDR3 DNA sequence: TGTGCCAGCAGTTATGGTCGACAGGGCACGCGTGGCTACACCTTC.

This clonotype was seen a handful of times. The V call is TRBV10-3, the J call TRBJ2-5, with a weak D call TRBD1 (5 bases). CDR1 and CDR2 (germline): ENHRY, SYGVKD. This CDR3 contains 13 residues. V was clipped by 7 bases and J by 3 bases, with 12 bases between them. This chain's CDR3 is CAINVRREETQYF. CDR3 bases: TGTGCCATCAACGTGCGCAGGGAAGAGACCCAGTACTTC.

There are a few counts of this clonotype. The chain carries TRBV3-1 and TRBJ2-5, with 11 bases matching TRBD2. The CDR3 runs 18 residues. With V trimmed by 0 bases and J by 5 bases, 11 bases remained unmatched. The V gene's germline CDR1 is LGHDT and CDR2 YNNKEL (reference sequence). The CDR3 is CASSQDRPSGRPRETQYF. CDR3 nucleotide sequence: TGTGCCAGCAGCCAAGATAGGCCTAGCGGGAGGCCCCGGGAGACCCAGTACTTC.

This rearrangement joins TRBV11-3 to TRBJ2-3; D gene unclear. With 4 bases removed from V and 7 bases from J, the gap between germline ends came to 15 bases. CDR1 SGHNT and CDR2 YENEEA come from the germline V gene. This CDR3 region has 14 residues. The CDR3 DNA reads as TGTGCCAGCAGCTCCTACCGGCAGCGAAATACGCAGTATTTT. Protein product: CASSSYRQRNTQYF. Full variable domain (outside the CDR3, taken from reference TRBV11-3 and TRBJ2-3): EAGVVQSPRYKIIEKKQPVAFWCNPISGHNTLYWYLQNLGQGPELLIRYENEEAVDDSQLPKDRFSAERLKGVDSTLKIQPAELGDSAVYLCASSSYRQRNTQYFGPGTRLTVL.

This clonotype was detected only a few times. This chain connects TRBV6-5 to TRBJ2-1, with TRBD1 as a possible D gene (6 bases). The CDR3 contains 11 residues. V lost 2 bases and J lost 10, with 6 bases in between. Germline assignment: CDR1 MNHEY and CDR2 SVGAGI. The CDR3 nucleotides are TGTGCCAGCAGTTACGGACAGGAGCAGTTCTTC. Amino acid sequence: CASSYGQEQFF.

V and J are TRBV20-1 and TRBJ2-5; tentatively, D is TRBD1 (6 bases). The CDR3 contains 14 residues. Germline CDR1 is DFQATT and CDR2 is SNEGSKA (reference sequence). Between the trimmed V and J ends, which lost 5 bases and 4 bases, there was a span of 17 bases. As DNA, the CDR3 is TGCAGTGCTTTAACACCCACAGGGTTAGAGACCCAGTACTTC. It yields the protein CSALTPTGLETQYF.